The rows below give T cell receptor beta chains drawn from one sample of a study of blood T cell repertoires in COVID-19. Produced via immunoSEQ multiplex PCR; TCRdb's table is partial and in-frame only. The data hold around 87,000 clones, with approximately 87% observed a single time. The sequencing sample was made of peripheral blood. Receptors were obtained from a human donor with active COVID-19. The donor label of this sample is uncertain. Both conserved end residues are part of each CDR3. A D gene is named only where the DNA matches it firmly. Part of the rows lack a size; the others show once, few, many or a class for expanded clones.

TRBV9	TRBJ1-1	NA	NA	TGTGCCAGCAGCGAGCCGGGATTGAACACTGAAGCTTTCTTT	CASSEPGLNTEAFF
TRBV7-8	TRBJ1-2	TRBD1	NA	TGTGCCAGCAGCTTGGCCGGGACAGGAGCTAACTATGGCTACACCTTC	CASSLAGTGANYGYTF
TRBV7-2	TRBJ2-5	TRBD2	NA	TGTGCCAGCAGCCCCGTAGCGGGGTATGAGACCCAGTACTTC	CASSPVAGYETQYF
TRBV7-3	TRBJ1-3	NA	large	TGTGCCAGCAGCTATCACCGGCCGGGGGCTGGAAACACCATATATTTT	CASSYHRPGAGNTIYF
TRBV4-1	TRBJ1-3	NA	NA	TGCGCCAGCAGCCAAGGCCACCAGGTTACTGGAAACACCATATATTTT	CASSQGHQVTGNTIYF
TRBV10-1	TRBJ2-1	NA	NA	TGCGCCAGCAGTGAGTCGAGGGGGAGTTACAATGAGCAGTTCTTC	CASSESRGSYNEQFF
TRBV5-1	TRBJ1-6	NA	NA	TGCGCCAGCAGCTTGGCAGGCGCCAGCTCCTATAATTCACCCCTCCACTTT	CASSLAGASSYNSPLHF
TRBV6-6	TRBJ2-7	TRBD1	NA	TGTGCCAGCAGTTACCCGGACAGGGTTAGCGAGCAGTACTTC	CASSYPDRVSEQYF
TRBV7-9	TRBJ2-5	NA	NA	TGTGCCAGCAGCTTAAATAGTTACCAAGAGACCCAGTACTTC	CASSLNSYQETQYF
TRBV6-6	TRBJ2-5	TRBD2	NA	TGTGCCAGCAGTCGGATGAACATGAGGAGGCCGGGGGGTCAAGAGACCCAGTACTTC	CASSRMNMRRPGGQETQYF
TRBV7-2	TRBJ2-5	TRBD2	NA	TGTGCCAGCAGGCCCAGACTAGCGAATCAAGAGACCCAGTACTTC	CASRPRLANQETQYF
TRBV9	TRBJ1-6	TRBD1	NA	TGTGCCAGCAGCGTAACAGGGGTGGACTCACCCCTCCACTTT	CASSVTGVDSPLHF
TRBV10-3	TRBJ1-5	NA	NA	TGTGCCATCGCAGAAGGGGGTTGGGACAATCAGCCCCAGCATTTT	CAIAEGGWDNQPQHF
TRBV4-1	TRBJ2-4	NA	NA	TGCGCCAGCAGCCAAGAAGCCATGGACAATGTAGCCAAAAACATTCAGTACTTC	CASSQEAMDNVAKNIQYF
TRBV6-5	TRBJ2-3	TRBD1	NA	TGTGCCAGCAGTTCCAGGACAGGGGCGAATACGCAGTATTTT	CASSSRTGANTQYF
TRBV6-5	TRBJ1-5	TRBD1	NA	TGTGCCAGCAGACCCGGGACAGGGGAAAGTCAGCCCCAGCATTTT	CASRPGTGESQPQHF
TRBV28	TRBJ2-7	TRBD1	NA	TGTGCCAGCAGTTTAGTATCGGACAGGGGCTGGGAAGAGCAGTACTTC	CASSLVSDRGWEEQYF
TRBV7-2	TRBJ2-4	NA	NA	TGTGCCAGCAGCTTAAGCCTAGCCAAAAACATTCAGTACTTC	CASSLSLAKNIQYF
TRBV29-1	TRBJ1-1	NA	NA	TGCAGCGTCACGACAGAGAACACTGAAGCTTTCTTT	CSVTTENTEAFF
TRBV4-1	TRBJ1-6	NA	NA	TGCGCCAGCAGCCAAGGAGCATATCCTAATTCACCCCTCCACTTT	CASSQGAYPNSPLHF
TRBV6-5	TRBJ1-2	NA	NA	TGTGCCAGCAGTAAGGACGGGAGGGGGTTCTATGGCTACACCTTC	CASSKDGRGFYGYTF
TRBV7-9	TRBJ1-1	NA	NA	TGTGCCAGCAGCTTAGCGCGTAGAGAAGCTTTCTTT	CASSLARREAFF
TRBV27	TRBJ1-5	NA	NA	TGTGCCAGCAGTTTATCCCCAGGGGTGAGGCCCCAGCATTTT	CASSLSPGVRPQHF
TRBV25-1	TRBJ2-3	NA	few	TGTGCCAGCAGTGCCGTGTCGCGGCGGTACACAGATACGCAGTATTTT	CASSAVSRRYTDTQYF
TRBV9	TRBJ2-7	NA	NA	TGTGCCAGCAGCGCAAGACAGCACGTCGAGCAGTACTTC	CASSARQHVEQYF
TRBV10-3	TRBJ2-7	TRBD1	NA	TGTGCCACTTTATCCGAACAGGGGGCTATCTACGAGCAGTACTTC	CATLSEQGAIYEQYF
TRBV27	TRBJ2-1	TRBD1	once	TGTGCCAGCAGTAGAGGGACAGGGGCTACCAATGAGCAGTTCTTC	CASSRGTGATNEQFF
TRBV28	TRBJ1-2	TRBD1	NA	TGTGCCAGCAGTGAGACAGGGGGCTATGGCTACACCTTC	CASSETGGYGYTF
TRBV5-6	TRBJ1-1	NA	NA	TGTGCCAGCAGCTTAGGACAGATAATCATGAACACTGAAGCTTTCTTT	CASSLGQIIMNTEAFF
TRBV4-3	TRBJ2-3	TRBD2	NA	TGCGCCAGCAGCCAATCCTTGTGGACTAGCGGGGGCTTTGGCACAGATACGCAGTATTTT	CASSQSLWTSGGFGTDTQYF
TRBV15	TRBJ1-6	NA	NA	TGTGCCACCAGCTCAGGGCGAGGCGCTTCACCCCTCCACTTT	CATSSGRGASPLHF